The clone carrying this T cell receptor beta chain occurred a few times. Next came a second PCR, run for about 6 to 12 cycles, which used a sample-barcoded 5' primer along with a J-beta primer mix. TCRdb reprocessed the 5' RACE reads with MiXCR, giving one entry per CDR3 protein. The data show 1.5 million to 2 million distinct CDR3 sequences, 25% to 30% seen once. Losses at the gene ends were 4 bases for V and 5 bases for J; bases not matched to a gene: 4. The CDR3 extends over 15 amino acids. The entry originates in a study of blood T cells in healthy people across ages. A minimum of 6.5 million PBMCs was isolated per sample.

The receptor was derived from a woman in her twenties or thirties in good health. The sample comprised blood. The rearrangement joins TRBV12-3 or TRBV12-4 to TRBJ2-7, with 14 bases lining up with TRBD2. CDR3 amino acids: CASSSGLAGADEQYF. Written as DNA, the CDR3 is TGTGCCAGCAGTTCGGGACTAGCGGGAGCGGACGAGCAGTACTTC.